This is a list of T cell receptor beta chains from one sample in a study of shared clonotypes between healthy human individuals. TCRdb's table, derived via immunoSEQ multiplex PCR, lists solely in-frame clones and lacks some. Among about 330,000 clones listed, roughly 84% were seen once. Sequencing was performed on memory CD8+ T cells sorted from blood. The origin of the receptors is a man younger than 35 in good health. Each CDR3 is given with its conserved first and last residue. D genes are given only for firm matches. Not all rows give a size; the values are once, few, many and, for expanded clones, a class.

-,TRBJ1-1,TRBD1,TRBV20-1,TGCAGTGCGGGACAGGGGGCTGAAGCTTTCTTT,CSAGQGAEAFF
-,TRBJ2-7,-,TRBV29-1,TGCAGCGGGCGGGACAGCACCTACGAGCAGTACTTC,CSGRDSTYEQYF
-,TRBJ1-4,-,TRBV4-1,TGCGCCAGCAGCACCCCGCAGGGATCTCGGGAAAAACTGTTTTTT,CASSTPQGSREKLFF
few,TRBJ1-1,-,TRBV7-2,TGTGCCACCGGAGGGAGAAACACTGAAGCTTTCTTT,CATGGRNTEAFF
-,TRBJ1-2,-,TRBV6-1,TGTGCCAGCAGTGAACTTATGTACGGGTTATATGGCTACACCTTC,CASSELMYGLYGYTF
-,TRBJ2-1,-,TRBV6-5,TGTGCCACTCGGGCCTACAATGAGCAGTTCTTC,CATRAYNEQFF
few,TRBJ2-5,TRBD2,TRBV7-9,TGTGCCAGCAAGGAGTCGGGACTAGCGGGGACACAAGAGACCCAGTACTTC,CASKESGLAGTQETQYF
-,TRBJ2-1,-,TRBV13,TGTGCCAGCAGCTTAGAAGGGGAGTATGGCAATGAGCAGTTCTTC,CASSLEGEYGNEQFF
-,TRBJ2-7,TRBD2,TRBV30,TGTGCCTCCGAGATCGACGTAGCGGGGGGCTACGAGCAGTACTTC,CASEIDVAGGYEQYF
-,TRBJ2-3,-,TRBV6-5,TGTGCCAGCAGTTATGATCTAGTCACAGATACGCAGTATTTT,CASSYDLVTDTQYF
-,TRBJ2-7,-,TRBV7-8,TGTGCCAGCAGCTTTTCGGACGTCGAGCAGTACTTC,CASSFSDVEQYF
-,TRBJ2-3,TRBD2,TRBV4-2,TGTGCCAGCAGCCAAGAGATTCACGGACTAGCGGGGGGTGATACGCAGTATTTT,CASSQEIHGLAGGDTQYF
-,TRBJ1-1,-,TRBV7-9,TGTGCCAGCAGCCGGGGAGGCAAGATGAACACTGAAGCTTTCTTT,CASSRGGKMNTEAFF
-,TRBJ2-3,-,TRBV2,TGTGCCAGCAGTGAAGGCGGTGTTGCAGATACGCAGTATTTT,CASSEGGVADTQYF
-,TRBJ2-3,TRBD1,TRBV9,TGTGCCAGCAGCGCAGGGGGCGGTTCCACAGATACGCAGTATTTT,CASSAGGGSTDTQYF
-,TRBJ1-5,-,TRBV4-3,TGCGCCAGCAGCCAAGAACCTGCAGGGAATCAGCCCCAGCATTTT,CASSQEPAGNQPQHF
-,TRBJ2-3,-,TRBV7-9,TGTGCCAGCAGCTCCTGGGTGGGGTCGTCTAGCACAGATACGCAGTATTTT,CASSSWVGSSSTDTQYF
-,TRBJ2-1,TRBD1,TRBV4-3,TGCGCCAGCAGCCTTTCTGGGACAGCCCTTTACAATGAGCAGTTCTTC,CASSLSGTALYNEQFF
-,TRBJ2-2,-,TRBV5-4,TGTGCCAGCAGCAGACAAGACATAAACACCGGGGAGCTGTTTTTT,CASSRQDINTGELFF
-,TRBJ1-6,-,TRBV5-6,TGTGCCAGCAGCTTCGACCTTAATGGTTCACCCCTCCACTTT,CASSFDLNGSPLHF
-,TRBJ2-7,TRBD1,TRBV29-1,TGCAGCGTTGAAGTTTGGACGGGACAGGACCTTCCTGACGAGCAGTACTTC,CSVEVWTGQDLPDEQYF
-,TRBJ2-7,TRBD2,TRBV10-2,TGCGCCAGCAGGCCCGGGACTAGCGGCCTTACCTACGAGCAGTACTTC,CASRPGTSGLTYEQYF
-,TRBJ1-2,TRBD1,TRBV27,TGTGCCAGCAGTATCCGGGACAGGGGGCGAGGGGACTATGGCTACACCTTC,CASSIRDRGRGDYGYTF
-,TRBJ1-2,-,TRBV4-3,TGCGCCAGCAGCCAAGACTATAGCACAGGCACTAACGGCTACACCTTC,CASSQDYSTGTNGYTF
-,TRBJ1-4,-,TRBV23-1,TGCGCCAGCAGGAGGGGATGGGAAAAACTGTTTTTT,CASRRGWEKLFF
-,TRBJ1-6,-,TRBV19,TGTGCCACCCAAAATTGGCAGGGTGATAATTCACCCCTCCACTTT,CATQNWQGDNSPLHF